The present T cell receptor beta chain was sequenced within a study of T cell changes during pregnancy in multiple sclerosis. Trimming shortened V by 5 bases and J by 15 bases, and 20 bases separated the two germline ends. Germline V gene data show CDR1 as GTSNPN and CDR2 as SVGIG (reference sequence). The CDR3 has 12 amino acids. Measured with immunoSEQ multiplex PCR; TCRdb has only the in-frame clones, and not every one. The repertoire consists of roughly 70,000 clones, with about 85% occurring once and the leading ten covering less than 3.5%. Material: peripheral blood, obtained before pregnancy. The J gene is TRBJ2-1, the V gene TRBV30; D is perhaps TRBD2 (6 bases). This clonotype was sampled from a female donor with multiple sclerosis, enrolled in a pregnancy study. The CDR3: CAWGLGGSSRFF. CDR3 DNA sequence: TGTGCCTGGGGCTTGGGGGGTTCATCTAGGTTCTTC.